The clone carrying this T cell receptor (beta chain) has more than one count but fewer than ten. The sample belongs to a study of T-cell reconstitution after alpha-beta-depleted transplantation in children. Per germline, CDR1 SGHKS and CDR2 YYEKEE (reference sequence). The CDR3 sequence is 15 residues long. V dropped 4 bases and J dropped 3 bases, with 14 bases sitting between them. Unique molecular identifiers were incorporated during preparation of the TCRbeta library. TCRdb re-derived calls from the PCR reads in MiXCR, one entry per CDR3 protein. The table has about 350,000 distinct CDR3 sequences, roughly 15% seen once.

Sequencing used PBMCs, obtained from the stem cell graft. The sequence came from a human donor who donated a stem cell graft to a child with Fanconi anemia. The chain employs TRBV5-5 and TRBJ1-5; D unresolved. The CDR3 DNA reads TGTGCCAGCAGCCACGAGAGCGGGGACAATCAGCCCCAGCATTTT. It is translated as CASSHESGDNQPQHF.